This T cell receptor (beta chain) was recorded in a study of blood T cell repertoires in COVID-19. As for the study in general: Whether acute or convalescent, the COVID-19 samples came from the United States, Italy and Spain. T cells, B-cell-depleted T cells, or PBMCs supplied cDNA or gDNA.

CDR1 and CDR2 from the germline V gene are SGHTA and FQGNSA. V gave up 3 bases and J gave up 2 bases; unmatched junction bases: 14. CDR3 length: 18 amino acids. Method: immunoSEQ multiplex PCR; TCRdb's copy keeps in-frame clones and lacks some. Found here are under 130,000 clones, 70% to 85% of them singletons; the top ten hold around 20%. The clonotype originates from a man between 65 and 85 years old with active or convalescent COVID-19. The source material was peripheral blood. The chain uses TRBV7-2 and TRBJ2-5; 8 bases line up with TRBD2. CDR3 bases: TGTGCCAGCAGCTTCCCCGTATCATTCGGGGGGGGACAAGAGACCCAGTACTTC. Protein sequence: CASSFPVSFGGGQETQYF.